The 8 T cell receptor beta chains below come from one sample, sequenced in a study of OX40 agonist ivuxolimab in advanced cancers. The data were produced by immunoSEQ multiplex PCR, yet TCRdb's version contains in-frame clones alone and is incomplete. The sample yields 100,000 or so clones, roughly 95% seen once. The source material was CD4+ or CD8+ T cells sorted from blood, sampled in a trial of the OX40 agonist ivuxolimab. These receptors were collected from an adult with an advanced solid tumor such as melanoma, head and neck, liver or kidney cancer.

The CDR3 region has the DNA TGCGCCAGCAGAGAAGACAGGGCCCATGAGCAGTTCTTC. As protein: CASREDRAHEQFF. This chain links TRBV5-1 with TRBJ2-1; 7 bases line up with TRBD1. The V gene's germline CDR1 is SGHRS and CDR2 YFSETQ. This CDR3 has 13 residues. V trimming: 5 bases; J trimming: 8 bases; junction bases outside the gene matches: 7.

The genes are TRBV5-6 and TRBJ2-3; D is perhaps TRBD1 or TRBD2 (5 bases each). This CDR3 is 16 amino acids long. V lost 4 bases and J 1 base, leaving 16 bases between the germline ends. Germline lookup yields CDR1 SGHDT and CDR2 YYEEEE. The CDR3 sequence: CASSTGWGVGTDTQYF. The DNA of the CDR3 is TGTGCCAGCAGCACAGGATGGGGAGTGGGCACAGATACGCAGTATTTT. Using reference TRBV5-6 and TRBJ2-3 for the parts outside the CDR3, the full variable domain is DAGVTQSPTHLIKTRGQQVTLRCSPKSGHDTVSWYQQALGQGPQFIFQYYEEEERQRGNFPDRFSGHQFPNYSSELNVNALLLGDSALYLCASSTGWGVGTDTQYFGPGTRLTVL.

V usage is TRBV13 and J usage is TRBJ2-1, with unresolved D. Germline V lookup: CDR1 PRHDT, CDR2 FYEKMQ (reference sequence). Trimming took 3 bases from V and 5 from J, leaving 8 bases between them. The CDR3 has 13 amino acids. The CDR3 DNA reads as TGTGCCAGCAGCTTGGAACGGGACAATGAGCAGTTCTTC. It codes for CASSLERDNEQFF.

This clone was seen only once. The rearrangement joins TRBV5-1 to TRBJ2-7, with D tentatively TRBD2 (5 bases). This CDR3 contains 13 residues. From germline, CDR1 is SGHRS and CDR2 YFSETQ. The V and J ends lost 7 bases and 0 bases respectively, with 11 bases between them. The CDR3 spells CASGGSSSYEQYF. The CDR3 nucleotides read TGCGCCAGCGGAGGTTCGAGCTCCTACGAGCAGTACTTC.

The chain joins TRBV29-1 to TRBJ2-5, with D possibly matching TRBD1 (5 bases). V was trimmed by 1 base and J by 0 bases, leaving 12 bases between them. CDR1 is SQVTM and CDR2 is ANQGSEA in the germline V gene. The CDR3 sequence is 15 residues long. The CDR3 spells CSVEGGNRYQETQYF. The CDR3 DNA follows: TGCAGCGTTGAAGGTGGGAACAGGTACCAAGAGACCCAGTACTTC. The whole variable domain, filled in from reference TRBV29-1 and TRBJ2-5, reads SAVISQKPSRDICQRGTSLTIQCQVDSQVTMMFWYRQQPGQSLTLIATANQGSEATYESGFVIDKFPISRPNLTFSTLTVSNMSPEDSSIYLCSVEGGNRYQETQYFGPGTRLLVL.

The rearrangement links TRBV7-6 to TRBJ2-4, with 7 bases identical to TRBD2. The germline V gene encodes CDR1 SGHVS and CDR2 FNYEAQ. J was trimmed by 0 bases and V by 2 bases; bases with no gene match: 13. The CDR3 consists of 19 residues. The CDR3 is CASSLFGRSGSEAKNIQYF. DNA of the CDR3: TGTGCCAGCAGCTTATTCGGGAGGTCTGGGTCGGAAGCCAAAAACATTCAGTACTTC.

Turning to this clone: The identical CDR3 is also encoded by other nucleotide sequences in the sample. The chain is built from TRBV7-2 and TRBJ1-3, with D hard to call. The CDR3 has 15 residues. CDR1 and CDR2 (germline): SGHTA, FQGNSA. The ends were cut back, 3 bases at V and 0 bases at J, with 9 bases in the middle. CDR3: CASSLGKHSGNTIYF. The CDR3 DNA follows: TGTGCCAGCAGCTTGGGGAAACACTCTGGAAACACCATATATTTT.

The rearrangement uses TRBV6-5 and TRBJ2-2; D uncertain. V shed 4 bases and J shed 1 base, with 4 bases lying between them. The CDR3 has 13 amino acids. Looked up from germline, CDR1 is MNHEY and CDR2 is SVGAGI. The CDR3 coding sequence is TGTGCCAGCAGTTCGGGGAACACCGGGGAGCTGTTTTTT. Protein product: CASSSGNTGELFF.